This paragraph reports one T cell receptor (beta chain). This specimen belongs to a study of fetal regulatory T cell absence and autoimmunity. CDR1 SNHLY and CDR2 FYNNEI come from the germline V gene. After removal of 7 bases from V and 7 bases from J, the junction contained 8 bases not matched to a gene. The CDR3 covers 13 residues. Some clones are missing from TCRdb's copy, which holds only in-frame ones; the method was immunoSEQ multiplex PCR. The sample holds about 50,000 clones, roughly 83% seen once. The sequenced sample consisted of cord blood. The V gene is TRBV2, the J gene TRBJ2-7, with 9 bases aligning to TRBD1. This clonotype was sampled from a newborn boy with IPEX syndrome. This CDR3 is CASIGQGKSEQYF. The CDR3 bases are TGTGCCAGCATTGGACAGGGGAAGAGTGAGCAGTACTTC.